Detailed here is one T cell receptor (beta chain). Its antigen remains unidentified. The data originate from a study of blood T cells in healthy people across ages. Study as a whole: There was about one barcoded beta molecule captured by template switching per two T cells. Findings of the study overall: Donor CMV infection status was unknown, possibly confounding age-related changes in expanded clonotypes.

CDR3 length: 15 amino acids. Germline-derived CDR1 and CDR2 are SGHRS and YFSETQ. V was trimmed by 0 bases and J by 0 bases, leaving 9 bases between them. A minimum of 7 million PBMCs was isolated per sample. With a J-beta primer mix and a sample-barcoded 5' primer, a second PCR ran about 7 to 12 cycles. TCRdb reanalysed the 5' RACE reads using MiXCR and keeps one entry per CDR3 protein. This table has over 600,000 distinct CDR3 sequences, 20% to 25% appearing once. The sequence was collected from a man aged 70 or older in good health. The chain has TRBV5-1 and TRBJ1-1; D not resolved. Input material: blood. The CDR3 sequence is CASSLDGFLNTEAFF. CDR3 coding DNA: TGCGCCAGCAGCTTGGATGGGTTTTTGAACACTGAAGCTTTCTTT.